These T cell receptor beta chains were read from a single sample in a study of vaccination and CD4 T cells after COVID-19. No cognate antigen is known for these TCRs. In TCRdb, the PCR reads were re-called with MiXCR into one record per CDR3 protein. The sample lists about 20,000 distinct CDR3 sequences, about 45% seen once, with roughly 15% in the top ten. The sequencing used CD4+ T cells from blood, cultured in vitro, collected about 7 months after SARS-CoV-2 vaccination. The source of these receptors is a human donor who had recovered from COVID-19. The CDR3 runs from the conserved cysteine through the conserved F or W.

TRBV20-1,TRBJ1-5,CSASGSTGRNQPQHF
TRBV25-1,TRBJ1-1,CASIGQLNTEAFF
TRBV6-1,TRBJ1-5,CASSEGAGNQPQHF
TRBV7-2,TRBJ2-5,CASSLASGGAQETQYF
TRBV4-2,TRBJ1-3,CASSPGAAGNTIYF
TRBV19,TRBJ2-1,CASSIPRGGSNEQFF
TRBV5-6,TRBJ1-1,CASSLVGSNTEAFF
TRBV6-1,TRBJ2-1,CASSEFRFSDEQFF
TRBV29-1,TRBJ1-1,CSVEASGSFTEAFF
TRBV12-3/TRBV12-4,TRBJ1-2,CASSPRTANYGYTF
TRBV11-2,TRBJ2-7,CASSLVFGEQYF
TRBV7-3,TRBJ2-3,CASSSRRDGTDTQYF
TRBV4-3,TRBJ1-1,CASSQFGGLSYTEAFF
TRBV20-1,TRBJ1-2,CSARDRAGSLYGYTF
TRBV7-2,TRBJ1-5,CASSPYNQPQHF
TRBV11-1,TRBJ2-5,CASSSIGILQETQYF
TRBV7-9,TRBJ2-1,CASSVGPTYNEQFF
TRBV20-1,TRBJ1-1,CSARDWGGLDTEAFF
TRBV27,TRBJ1-1,CASSLFLGASGIAFF
TRBV20-1,TRBJ2-1,CSASDGLNNEQFF
TRBV7-8,TRBJ2-3,CASSLEGRGDTQYF
TRBV6-2/TRBV6-3,TRBJ2-1,CASSYRGVLDNEQFF
TRBV5-1,TRBJ2-5,CASSSGEPQGTQYF
TRBV10-2,TRBJ2-5,CASGLSTWETQYF
TRBV20-1,TRBJ1-2,CSARDPSAGAHYTF
TRBV7-2,TRBJ1-5,CASSLGSVWPQHF
TRBV19,TRBJ2-3,CASSKAQAATDTQYF
TRBV6-2/TRBV6-3,TRBJ2-5,CASSYRLAGEETQYF
TRBV7-9,TRBJ1-1,CASSRYREDTEAFF
TRBV20-1,TRBJ2-3,CSVGGLAGPTDTQYF
TRBV7-2,TRBJ1-2,CASSIGQDLGYTF
TRBV7-3,TRBJ2-2,CASSPASGGGTGELFF
TRBV19,TRBJ2-3,CASSRSSGGPPDTQYF
TRBV7-2,TRBJ2-1,CASSQGRQLYNEQFF
TRBV2,TRBJ2-6,CARGQGVAGANVLTF
TRBV7-2,TRBJ1-1,CASSLEVQLNTEAFF
TRBV5-8,TRBJ1-2,CASSLYRDSLYGYTF
TRBV19,TRBJ1-6,CASSEQGTSPLHF
TRBV7-6,TRBJ2-5,CASSPKNAGTQETQYF
TRBV4-2,TRBJ1-6,CASSQGQDNSPLHF
TRBV6-1,TRBJ2-1,CASRERGGLGNEQFF
TRBV11-3,TRBJ2-5,CASSLSGTQYF
TRBV7-3,TRBJ2-7,CASSLTGANSYEQYF
TRBV7-8,TRBJ1-2,CASSAGARGYTF
TRBV12-3/TRBV12-4,TRBJ2-3,CASSRRWNTQYF
TRBV20-1,TRBJ2-5,CSAEGQGTQYF
TRBV7-8,TRBJ2-7,CASSRDRTVGNEQYF
TRBV6-1,TRBJ1-5,CAPRQPQHF
TRBV11-1,TRBJ2-3,CASSLMRGFSDTQYF
TRBV7-2,TRBJ2-3,CAGGLAVTDTQYF
TRBV20-1,TRBJ2-7,CSAYRGREEQYF
TRBV2,TRBJ2-5,CASSLGTLKETQYF
TRBV7-8,TRBJ2-7,CASSYGGLAIPEQYF